This TCR beta chain was found in a study of T cell responses to AZD1222 COVID-19 vaccine. V gave up 3 bases and J gave up 6 bases, with 11 bases separating them. Germline CDR1 reads DFQATT; CDR2 reads SNEGSKA (reference sequence). The CDR3 spans 13 residues. The method was immunoSEQ multiplex PCR; TCRdb's version includes in-frame clones alone and lacks a portion of them. The sample has 120,000 or so clones; roughly 85% are singletons. The specimen comprised peripheral blood, sampled on day 0 of MenACWY control vaccination. This TCR derives from an adult in good health. The V and J genes are TRBV20-1 and TRBJ2-2; D remains ambiguous. The CDR3 DNA reads TGCAGTGCTAGTAGACGACCGGCCGGGGAGCTGTTTTTT. Its translation: CSASRRPAGELFF.